This entry features one T cell receptor (beta chain) sequence. CDR1 is LNHDA, CDR2 SQIVND, per germline (reference sequence). Trimming stripped 3 bases from V and 1 base from J, with 6 bases between. This CDR3 region has 13 residues. These data originate in a study of control samples from healthy donors and cancer patients. Measured with immunoSEQ multiplex PCR; TCRdb has only the in-frame clones, and not every one. The sample lists 130,000 to 150,000 clones, 90% to 95% occurring once. Sequenced material: PBMCs. The chain joins TRBV19 to TRBJ1-1; no clear D gene. The origin of this receptor is a man aged 55-75 years with colorectal cancer. DNA of the CDR3: TGTGCCAGTAGTATCTTCAGGAACACTGAAGCTTTCTTT. It yields the protein CASSIFRNTEAFF.